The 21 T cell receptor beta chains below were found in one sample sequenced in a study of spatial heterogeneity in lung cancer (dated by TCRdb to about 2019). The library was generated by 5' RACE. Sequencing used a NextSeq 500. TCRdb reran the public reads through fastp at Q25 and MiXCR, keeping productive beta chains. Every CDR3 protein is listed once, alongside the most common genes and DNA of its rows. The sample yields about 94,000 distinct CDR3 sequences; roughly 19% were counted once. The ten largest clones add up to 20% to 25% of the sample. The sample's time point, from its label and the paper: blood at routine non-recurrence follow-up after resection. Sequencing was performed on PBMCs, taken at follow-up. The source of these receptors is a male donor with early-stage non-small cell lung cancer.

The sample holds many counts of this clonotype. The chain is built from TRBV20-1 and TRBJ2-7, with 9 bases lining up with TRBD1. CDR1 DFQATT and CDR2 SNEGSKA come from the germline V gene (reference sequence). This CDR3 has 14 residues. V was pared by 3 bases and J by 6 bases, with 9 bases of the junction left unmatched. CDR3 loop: CSASRPRQGGEQYF. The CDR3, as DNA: TGCAGTGCTAGCCGCCCACGACAGGGGGGCGAGCAGTACTTC.

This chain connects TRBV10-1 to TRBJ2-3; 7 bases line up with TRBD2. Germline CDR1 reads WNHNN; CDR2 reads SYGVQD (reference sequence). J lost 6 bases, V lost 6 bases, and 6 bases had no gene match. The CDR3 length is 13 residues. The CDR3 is CASRASGEDTQYF. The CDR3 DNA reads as TGCGCCAGCAGGGCAAGCGGGGAGGATACGCAGTATTTT.

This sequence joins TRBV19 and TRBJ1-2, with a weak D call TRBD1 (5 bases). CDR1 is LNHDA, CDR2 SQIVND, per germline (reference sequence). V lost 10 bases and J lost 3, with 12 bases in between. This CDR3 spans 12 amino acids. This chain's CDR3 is CATRDRDYGYTF. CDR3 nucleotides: TGTGCCACCCGAGACAGAGACTATGGCTACACCTTC.

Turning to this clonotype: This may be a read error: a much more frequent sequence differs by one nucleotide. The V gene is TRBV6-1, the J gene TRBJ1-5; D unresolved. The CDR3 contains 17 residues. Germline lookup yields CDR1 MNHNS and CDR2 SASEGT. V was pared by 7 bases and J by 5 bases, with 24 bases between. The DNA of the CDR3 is TGTGCCAGCACAAGTTTATCCGGGATAGGGATCTATCAGCCCCAGCATTTT. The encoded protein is CASTSLSGIGIYQPQHF.

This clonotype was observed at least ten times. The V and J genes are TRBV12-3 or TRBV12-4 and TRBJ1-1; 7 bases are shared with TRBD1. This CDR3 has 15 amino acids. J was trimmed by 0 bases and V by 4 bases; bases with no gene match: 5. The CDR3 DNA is TGTGCCAGCAGTTCCCGACAGGGCATGAACACTGAAGCTTTCTTT. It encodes CASSSRQGMNTEAFF.

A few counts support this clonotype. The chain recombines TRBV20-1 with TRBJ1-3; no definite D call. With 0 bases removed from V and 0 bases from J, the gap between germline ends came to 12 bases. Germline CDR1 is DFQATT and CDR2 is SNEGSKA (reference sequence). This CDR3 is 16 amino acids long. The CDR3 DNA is TGCAGTGCTAGAGATCCAGTTACAGCCTCTGGAAACACCATATATTTT. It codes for CSARDPVTASGNTIYF.

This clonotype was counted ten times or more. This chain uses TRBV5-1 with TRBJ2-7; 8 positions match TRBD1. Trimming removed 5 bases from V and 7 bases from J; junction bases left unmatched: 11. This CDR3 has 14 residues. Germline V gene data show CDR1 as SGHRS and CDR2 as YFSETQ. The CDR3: CASSFGGQGQEQYF. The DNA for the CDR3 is TGCGCCAGCAGTTTCGGCGGACAGGGCCAAGAGCAGTACTTC.

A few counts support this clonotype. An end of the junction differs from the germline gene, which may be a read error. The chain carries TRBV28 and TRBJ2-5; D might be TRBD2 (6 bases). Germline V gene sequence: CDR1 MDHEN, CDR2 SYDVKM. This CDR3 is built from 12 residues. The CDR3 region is CVSREAGETQYF. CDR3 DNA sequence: TGTGTCAGCAGAGAGGCGGGGGAGACCCAGTACTTC.

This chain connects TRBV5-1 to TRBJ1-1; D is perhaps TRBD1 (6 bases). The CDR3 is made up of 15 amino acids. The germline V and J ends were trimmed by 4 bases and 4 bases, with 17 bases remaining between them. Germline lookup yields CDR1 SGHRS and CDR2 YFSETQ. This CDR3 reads CASSQKWGGGTEAFF. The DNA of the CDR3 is TGCGCCAGCAGCCAAAAGTGGGGAGGGGGCACTGAAGCTTTCTTT.

In DNA, the CDR3 is TGTGCCAGCAGTCCCGGGACAGGGAGCTCCTACGAGCAGTACGTC. Translation gives CASSPGTGSSYEQYV. This sequence joins TRBV27 and TRBJ2-7, with TRBD1 matching 9 bases. J gave up 0 bases and V 5 bases, and 5 bases lay outside the gene matches. Per the germline V gene, CDR1 is MNHEY and CDR2 is SMNVEV (reference sequence). The CDR3 has 15 amino acids.

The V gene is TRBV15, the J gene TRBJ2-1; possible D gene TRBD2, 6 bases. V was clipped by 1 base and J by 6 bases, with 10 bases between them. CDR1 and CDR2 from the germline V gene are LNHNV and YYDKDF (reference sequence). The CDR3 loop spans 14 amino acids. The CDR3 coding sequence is TGTGCCACCAGCAGAGTCACGGGAGCCAATGAGCAGTTCTTC. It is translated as CATSRVTGANEQFF.

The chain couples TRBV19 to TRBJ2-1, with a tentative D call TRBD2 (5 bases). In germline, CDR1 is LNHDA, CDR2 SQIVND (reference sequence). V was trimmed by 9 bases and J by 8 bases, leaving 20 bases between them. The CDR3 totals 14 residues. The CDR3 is CASSSGEFGDEQFF. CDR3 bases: TGTGCCAGCTCTTCCGGGGAGTTCGGGGATGAGCAGTTCTTC.

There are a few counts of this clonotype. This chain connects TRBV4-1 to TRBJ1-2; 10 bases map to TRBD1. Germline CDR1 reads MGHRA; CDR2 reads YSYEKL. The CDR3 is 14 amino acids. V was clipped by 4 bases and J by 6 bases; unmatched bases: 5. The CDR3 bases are TGCGCCAGCAGCCGGGCGGGACAGGGGAATGGCTACACCTTC. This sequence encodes CASSRAGQGNGYTF.

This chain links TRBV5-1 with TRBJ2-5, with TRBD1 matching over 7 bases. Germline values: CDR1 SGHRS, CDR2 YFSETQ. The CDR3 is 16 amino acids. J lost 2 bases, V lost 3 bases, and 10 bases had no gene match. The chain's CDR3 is CASSSPQGMGQETQYF. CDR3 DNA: TGCGCCAGCAGCTCGCCACAGGGGATGGGACAAGAGACCCAGTACTTC.

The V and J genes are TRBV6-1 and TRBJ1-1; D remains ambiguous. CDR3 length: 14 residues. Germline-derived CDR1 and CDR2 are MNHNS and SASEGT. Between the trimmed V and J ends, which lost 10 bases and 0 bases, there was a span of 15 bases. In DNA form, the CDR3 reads TGTGCCACTCGTCGGGGAGAAATGAACACTGAAGCTTTCTTT. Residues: CATRRGEMNTEAFF.

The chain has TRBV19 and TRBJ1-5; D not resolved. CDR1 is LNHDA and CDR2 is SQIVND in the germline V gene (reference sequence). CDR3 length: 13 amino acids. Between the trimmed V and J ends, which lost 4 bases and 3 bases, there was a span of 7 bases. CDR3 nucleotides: TGTGCCAGTAGTAAGCAGCTCAATCAGCCCCAGCATTTT. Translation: CASSKQLNQPQHF.

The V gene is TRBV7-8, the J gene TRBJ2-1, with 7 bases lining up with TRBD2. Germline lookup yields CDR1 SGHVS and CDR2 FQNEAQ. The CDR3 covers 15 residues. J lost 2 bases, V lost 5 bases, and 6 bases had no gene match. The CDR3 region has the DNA TGTGCCAGCAGCACTGCTAGCGGCCCCTACAATGAGCAGTTCTTC. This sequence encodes CASSTASGPYNEQFF.

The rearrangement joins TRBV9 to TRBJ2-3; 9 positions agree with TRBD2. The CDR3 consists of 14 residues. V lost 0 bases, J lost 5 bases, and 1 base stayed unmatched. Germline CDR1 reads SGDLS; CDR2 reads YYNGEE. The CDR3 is CASSVGGGGDTQYF. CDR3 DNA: TGTGCCAGCAGCGTAGGCGGGGGGGGAGATACGCAGTATTTT.

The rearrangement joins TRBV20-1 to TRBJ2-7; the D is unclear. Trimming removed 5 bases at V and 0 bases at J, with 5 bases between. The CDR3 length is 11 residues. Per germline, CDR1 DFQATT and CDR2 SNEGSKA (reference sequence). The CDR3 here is CSAGVSYEQYF. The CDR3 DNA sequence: TGCAGTGCTGGCGTCTCCTACGAGCAGTACTTC.

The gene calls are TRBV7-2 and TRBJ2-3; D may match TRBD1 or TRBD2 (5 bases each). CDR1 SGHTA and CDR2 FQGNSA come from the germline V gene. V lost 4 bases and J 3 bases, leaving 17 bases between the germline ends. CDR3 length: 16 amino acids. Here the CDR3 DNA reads TGTGCCAGCAGCTATCACGGGACCCCCGGGACAGATACGCAGTATTTT. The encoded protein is CASSYHGTPGTDTQYF.

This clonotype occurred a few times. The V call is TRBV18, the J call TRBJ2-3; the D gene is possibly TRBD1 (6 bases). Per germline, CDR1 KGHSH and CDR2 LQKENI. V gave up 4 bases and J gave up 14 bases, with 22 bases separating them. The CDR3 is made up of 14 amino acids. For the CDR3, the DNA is TGTGCCAGCTCACGCCCGGGACAACCTAATACGGGGTATTTT. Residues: CASSRPGQPNTGYF.